Reported below is one T cell receptor beta chain. Its antigen remains unidentified. The sequencing template was cDNA reverse transcribed from extracted RNA. Clones were sequenced by immunoSEQ multiplex PCR, and TCRdb holds only the in-frame ones, with some missing. Of tens of thousands of clones listed, less than 65% were seen once; the top ten hold approximately 19%. The data are from a study of CD8+ T cells in alopecia areata. Researchers gathered lesional scalp punch biopsies and peripheral blood from patients with alopecia areata. Broader study findings: In lesional scalp, particularly from alopecia totalis/universalis, clonality was higher than in normal scalp. In patients, TCRs were shared less clearly than in mice, and HLA may possibly be involved.

The sequencing sample was made of NKG2D-high CD8+ T cells sorted from blood. The sequence was obtained from a human donor with alopecia areata.

CDR3: CASSQEFAYEQYF. CDR3 sequence (DNA): TGCGCCAGCAGCCAAGAGTTTGCCTACGAGCAGTACTTC. V gene TRBV4-1 combines with J gene TRBJ2-7; D unresolved. The germline gives CDR1 MGHRA, CDR2 YSYEKL. Trimming shortened V by 0 bases and J by 2 bases, and 5 bases separated the two germline ends. The CDR3 loop spans 13 amino acids.